The present TCR beta chain was sequenced within a study of human T cells and chemical hapten exposure. Study overall: Diphenylcyclopropenone doses were given weekly to the scalps of patients across the approximately 24-week study. Patients, predominantly female, presented with alopecia areata, totalis or universalis.

V lost 2 bases to trimming and J lost 4 bases; unmatched junction nucleotides: 10. The CDR3 extends over 17 amino acids. The germline V gene encodes CDR1 MNHEY and CDR2 SVGAGI. Documented time point: patch test 2, 6 weeks after DPC sensitization. Treatment denoted: therapeutic diphenylcyclopropenone sensitization with weekly scalp DPC. This clonotype was seen only a few times. Via MiXCR, TCRdb re-called the RACE reads, giving one row per CDR3 protein. The data show tens of thousands of distinct CDR3 sequences, roughly 9.6% seen once. The sample was whole blood, taken in connection with sensitization to the hapten diphenylcyclopropenone (DPC). This clonotype was sampled from a man aged 40-49 years with alopecia areata. Some clones in this sample may be carry-over from other donors' samples. The chain has TRBV6-5 and TRBJ2-3; 9 positions match TRBD2. The CDR3 sequence: CASSYVTSGLIPDTQYF. The CDR3 DNA sequence: TGTGCCAGCAGTTACGTCACTAGCGGGTTAATTCCAGATACGCAGTATTTT.